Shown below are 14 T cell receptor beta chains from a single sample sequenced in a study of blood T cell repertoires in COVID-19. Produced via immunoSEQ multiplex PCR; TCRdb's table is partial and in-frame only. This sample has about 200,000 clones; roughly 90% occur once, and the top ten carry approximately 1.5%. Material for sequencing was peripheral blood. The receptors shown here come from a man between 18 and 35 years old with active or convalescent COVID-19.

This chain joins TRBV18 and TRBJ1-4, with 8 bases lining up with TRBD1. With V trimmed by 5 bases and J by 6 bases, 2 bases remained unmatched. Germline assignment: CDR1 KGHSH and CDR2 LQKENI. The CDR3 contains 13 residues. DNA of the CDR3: TGTGCCAGCTCAGCAGGGGGCGATGAAAAACTGTTTTTT. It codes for CASSAGGDEKLFF.

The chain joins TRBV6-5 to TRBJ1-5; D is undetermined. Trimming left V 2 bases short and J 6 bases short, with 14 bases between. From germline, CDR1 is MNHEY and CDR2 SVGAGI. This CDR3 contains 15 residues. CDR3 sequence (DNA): TGTGCCAGCAGTTACGAGTCCCTCGTCGGTCAGCCCCAGCATTTT. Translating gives CASSYESLVGQPQHF.

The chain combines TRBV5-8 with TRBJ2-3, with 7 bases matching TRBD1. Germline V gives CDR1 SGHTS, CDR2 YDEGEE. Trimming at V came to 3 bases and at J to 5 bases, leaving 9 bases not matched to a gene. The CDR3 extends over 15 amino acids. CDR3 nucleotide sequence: TGTGCCAGCAGCTCCGGGACAGCTGAGGGAGATACGCAGTATTTT. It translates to CASSSGTAEGDTQYF.

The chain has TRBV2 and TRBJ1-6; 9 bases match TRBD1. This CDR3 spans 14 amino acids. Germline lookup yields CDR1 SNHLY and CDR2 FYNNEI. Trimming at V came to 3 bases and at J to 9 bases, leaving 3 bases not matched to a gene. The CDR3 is CASSDGTGLSPLHF. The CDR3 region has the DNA TGTGCCAGCAGTGACGGGACAGGGCTTTCACCCCTCCACTTT.

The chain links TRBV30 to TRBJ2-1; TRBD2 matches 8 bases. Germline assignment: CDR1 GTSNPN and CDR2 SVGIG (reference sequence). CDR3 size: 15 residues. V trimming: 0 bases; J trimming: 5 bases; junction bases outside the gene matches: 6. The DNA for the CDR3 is TGTGCCTGGAGTGTACCTGGGACTAGGAACAATGAGCAGTTCTTC. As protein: CAWSVPGTRNNEQFF.

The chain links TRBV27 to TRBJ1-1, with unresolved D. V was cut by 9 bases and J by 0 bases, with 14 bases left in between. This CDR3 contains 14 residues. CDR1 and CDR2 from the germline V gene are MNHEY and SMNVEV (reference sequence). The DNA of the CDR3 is TGTGCCAGACTGGAGGGCGGGCTGAACACTGAAGCTTTCTTT. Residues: CARLEGGLNTEAFF.

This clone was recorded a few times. The CDR3 DNA is TGTGCCAGCAGTCCCGACAGGGGGATAGGAGAGACCCAGTACTTC. Its protein is CASSPDRGIGETQYF. This chain joins TRBV6-5 and TRBJ2-5, with 9 bases identical to TRBD1. Trimming removed 5 bases from V and 4 bases from J; junction bases left unmatched: 8. Germline assignment: CDR1 MNHEY and CDR2 SVGAGI. This CDR3 has 15 amino acids.

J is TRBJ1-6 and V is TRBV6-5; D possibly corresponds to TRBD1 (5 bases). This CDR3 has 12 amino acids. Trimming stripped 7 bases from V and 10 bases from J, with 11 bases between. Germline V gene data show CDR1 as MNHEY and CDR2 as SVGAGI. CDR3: CASTREGSPLHF. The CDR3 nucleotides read TGTGCCAGCACCAGGGAGGGATCACCCCTCCACTTT.

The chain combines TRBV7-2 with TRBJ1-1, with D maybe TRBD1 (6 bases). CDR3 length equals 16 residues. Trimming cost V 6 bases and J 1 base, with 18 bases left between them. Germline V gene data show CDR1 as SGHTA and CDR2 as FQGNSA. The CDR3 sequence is CASRAKTGSWNTEAFF. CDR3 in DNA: TGTGCCAGCAGGGCTAAGACAGGCTCGTGGAACACTGAAGCTTTCTTT. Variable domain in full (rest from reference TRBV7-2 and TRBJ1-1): GAGVSQSPSNKVTEKGKDVELRCDPISGHTALYWYRQSLGQGLEFLIYFQGNSAPDKSGLPSDRFSAERTGGSVSTLTIQRTQQEDSAVYLCASRAKTGSWNTEAFFGQGTRLTVV.

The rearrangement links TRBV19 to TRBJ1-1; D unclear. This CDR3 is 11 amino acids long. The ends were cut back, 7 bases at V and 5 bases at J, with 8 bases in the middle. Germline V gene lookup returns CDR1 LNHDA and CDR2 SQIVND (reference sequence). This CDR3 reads CASKFGTEAFF. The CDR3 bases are TGTGCCAGTAAATTCGGGACTGAAGCTTTCTTT.

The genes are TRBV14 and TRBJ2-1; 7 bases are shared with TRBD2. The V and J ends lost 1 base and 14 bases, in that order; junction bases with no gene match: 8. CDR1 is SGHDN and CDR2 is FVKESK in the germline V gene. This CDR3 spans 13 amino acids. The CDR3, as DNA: TGTGCCAGCAGCCAAGGGGGGGGAGGATGGAAGTTCTTC. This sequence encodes CASSQGGGGWKFF.

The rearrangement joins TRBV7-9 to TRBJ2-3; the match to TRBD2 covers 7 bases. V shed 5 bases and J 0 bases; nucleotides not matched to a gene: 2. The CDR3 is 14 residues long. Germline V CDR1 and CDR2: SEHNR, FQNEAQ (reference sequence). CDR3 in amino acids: CASSPSGSTDTQYF. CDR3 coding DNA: TGTGCCAGCAGCCCTAGCGGTAGCACAGATACGCAGTATTTT.

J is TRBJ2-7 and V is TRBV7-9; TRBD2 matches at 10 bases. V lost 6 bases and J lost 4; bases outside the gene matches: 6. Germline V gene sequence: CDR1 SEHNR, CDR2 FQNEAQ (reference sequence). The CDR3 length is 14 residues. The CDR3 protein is CASSKLAGAYEQYF. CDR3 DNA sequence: TGTGCCAGCAGTAAGCTAGCGGGAGCGTACGAGCAGTACTTC.

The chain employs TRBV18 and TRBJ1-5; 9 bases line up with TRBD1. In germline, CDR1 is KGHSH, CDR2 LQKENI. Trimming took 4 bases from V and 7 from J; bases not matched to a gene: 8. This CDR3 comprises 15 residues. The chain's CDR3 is CASSQGQGSVQPQHF. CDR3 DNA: TGTGCCAGCTCACAGGGACAGGGTAGTGTACAGCCCCAGCATTTT.